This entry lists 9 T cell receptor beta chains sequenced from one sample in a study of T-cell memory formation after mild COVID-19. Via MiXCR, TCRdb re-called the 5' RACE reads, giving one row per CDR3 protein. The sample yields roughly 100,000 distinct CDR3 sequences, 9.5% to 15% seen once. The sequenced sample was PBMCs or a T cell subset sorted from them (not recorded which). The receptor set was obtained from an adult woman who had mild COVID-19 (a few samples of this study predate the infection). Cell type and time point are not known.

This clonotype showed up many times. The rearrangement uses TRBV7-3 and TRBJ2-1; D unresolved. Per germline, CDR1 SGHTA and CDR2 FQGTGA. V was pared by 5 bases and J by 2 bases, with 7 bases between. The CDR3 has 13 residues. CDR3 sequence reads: CASSPLPYNEQFF. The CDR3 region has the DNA TGTGCCAGCAGCCCTCTCCCCTACAATGAGCAGTTCTTC. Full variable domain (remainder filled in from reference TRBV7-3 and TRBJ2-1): GAGVSQTPSNKVTEKGKYVELRCDPISGHTALYWYRQSLGQGPEFLIYFQGTGAADDSGLPNDRFFAVRPEGSVSTLKIQRTERGDSAVYLCASSPLPYNEQFFGPGTRLTVL.

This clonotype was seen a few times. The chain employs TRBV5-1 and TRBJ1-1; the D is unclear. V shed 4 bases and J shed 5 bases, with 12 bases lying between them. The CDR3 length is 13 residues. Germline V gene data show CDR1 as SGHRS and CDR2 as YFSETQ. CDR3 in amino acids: CASSPDTGTEAFF. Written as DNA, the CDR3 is TGCGCCAGCAGCCCCGACACGGGGACTGAAGCTTTCTTT.

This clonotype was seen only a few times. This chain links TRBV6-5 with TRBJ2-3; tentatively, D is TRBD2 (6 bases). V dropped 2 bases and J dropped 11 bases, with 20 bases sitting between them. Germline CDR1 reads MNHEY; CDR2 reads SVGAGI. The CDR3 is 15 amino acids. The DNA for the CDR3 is TGTGCCAGCAGTTACGGGGCAGGGAGCGGGTTTAGGCAGTATTTT. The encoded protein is CASSYGAGSGFRQYF.

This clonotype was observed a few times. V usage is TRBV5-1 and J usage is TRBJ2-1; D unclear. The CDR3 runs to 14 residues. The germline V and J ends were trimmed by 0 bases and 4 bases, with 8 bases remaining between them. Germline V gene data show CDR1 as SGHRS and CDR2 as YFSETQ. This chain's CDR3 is CASSLETTYNEQFF. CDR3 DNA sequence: TGCGCCAGCAGCTTGGAGACAACGTACAATGAGCAGTTCTTC. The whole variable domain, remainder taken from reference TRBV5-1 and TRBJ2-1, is KAGVTQTPRYLIKTRGQQVTLSCSPISGHRSVSWYQQTPGQGLQFLFEYFSETQRNKGNFPGRFSGRQFSNSRSEMNVSTLELGDSALYLCASSLETTYNEQFFGPGTRLTVL.

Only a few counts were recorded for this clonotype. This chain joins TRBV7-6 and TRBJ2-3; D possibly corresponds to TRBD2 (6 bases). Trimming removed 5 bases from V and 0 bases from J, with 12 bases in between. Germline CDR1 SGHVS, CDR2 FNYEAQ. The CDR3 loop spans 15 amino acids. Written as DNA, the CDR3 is TGTGCCAGCAGCCTCGGGGGTCCCAGCACAGATACGCAGTATTTT. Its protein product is CASSLGGPSTDTQYF.

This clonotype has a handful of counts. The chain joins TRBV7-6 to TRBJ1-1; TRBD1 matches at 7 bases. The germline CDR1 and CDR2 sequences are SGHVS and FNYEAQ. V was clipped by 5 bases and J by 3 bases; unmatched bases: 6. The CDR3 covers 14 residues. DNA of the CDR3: TGTGCCAGCAGCCCACGACAGGGTTACACTGAAGCTTTCTTT. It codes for CASSPRQGYTEAFF.

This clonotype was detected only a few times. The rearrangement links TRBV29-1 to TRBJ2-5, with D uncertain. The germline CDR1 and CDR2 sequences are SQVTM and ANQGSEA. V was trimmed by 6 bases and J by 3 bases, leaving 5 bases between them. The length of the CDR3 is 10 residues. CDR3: CSVVEETQYF. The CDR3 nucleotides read TGCAGCGTCGTGGAAGAGACCCAGTACTTC.

CDR3 loop: CASGESVERDYGYTF. CDR3 bases: TGTGCCAGCGGGGAGAGCGTTGAAAGGGACTATGGCTACACCTTC. The chain employs TRBV12-3 or TRBV12-4 and TRBJ1-2; no clear D gene. This CDR3 has 15 residues. V lost 8 bases and J 3 bases, leaving 19 bases between the germline ends.

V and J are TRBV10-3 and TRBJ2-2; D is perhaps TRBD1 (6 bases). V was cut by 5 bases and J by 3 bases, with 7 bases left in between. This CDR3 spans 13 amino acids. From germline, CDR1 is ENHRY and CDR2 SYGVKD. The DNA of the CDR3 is TGTGCCATCAGTCCAGGGGACACCGGGGAGCTGTTTTTT. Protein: CAISPGDTGELFF.